These 16 T cell receptor beta chains were all obtained from the same sample, sequenced in a study of T-cell reconstitution after alpha-beta-depleted transplantation in children. The authors prepared the TCRbeta library with unique molecular identifiers. Via MiXCR, TCRdb re-called the PCR reads, giving one row per CDR3 protein. Altogether roughly 500,000 distinct CDR3 sequences are present, 18% being singletons, with the ten largest covering 2.5% to 4%. This specimen consisted of PBMCs from the stem cell graft donor, obtained from the stem cell graft. The receptor source for this set is a human donor who donated a stem cell graft to a child with acute lymphoblastic leukemia.

This clonotype appeared a few times. The rearrangement joins TRBV15 to TRBJ2-7; no firm D call. The V gene's germline CDR1 is LNHNV and CDR2 YYDKDF (reference sequence). This CDR3 is 12 amino acids long. The V and J ends lost 0 bases and 8 bases respectively, with 8 bases between them. This CDR3 reads CATSRDDRQQYF. CDR3 sequence (DNA): TGTGCCACCAGCAGAGATGACCGGCAGCAGTACTTC.

This clonotype was seen a few times. This rearrangement joins TRBV12-3 or TRBV12-4 to TRBJ2-7, with 7 bases fitting TRBD1. This CDR3 region has 14 residues. The V gene end was trimmed by 5 bases and the J gene end by 6 bases; junction bases not matched to a gene: 10. The CDR3 bases are TGTGCCAGCAGTCTGACCGGGACAGTCCCCGAGCAGTACTTC. It codes for CASSLTGTVPEQYF.

In its sample, this clonotype was seen a few times. CDR3 loop: CASSEYTITGELFF. The CDR3 coding sequence is TGCGCCAGCAGTGAGTACACAATAACCGGGGAGCTGTTTTTT. V and J are TRBV10-2 and TRBJ2-2; no clear D. V lost 1 base and J 5 bases, leaving 8 bases between the germline ends. The CDR3 sequence is 14 residues long. Germline V CDR1 and CDR2: WSHSY, SAAADI.

This chain uses TRBV29-1 with TRBJ1-4, with 7 bases lining up with TRBD1. CDR1 and CDR2 from the germline V gene are SQVTM and ANQGSEA. The CDR3 is 14 amino acids. Trimming took 2 bases from V and 11 from J; bases not matched to a gene: 11. The CDR3 DNA is TGCAGCGTTGAATTGACAGGGTCGGAGGGTAAACTGTTTTTT. Protein product: CSVELTGSEGKLFF.

The rearrangement links TRBV12-3 or TRBV12-4 to TRBJ2-3; a possible D gene is TRBD2 (6 bases). The CDR3 extends over 15 amino acids. Trimming pared 7 bases from V and 3 bases from J, leaving 17 bases between. Written as DNA, the CDR3 is TGTGCCAGCACTCGCCTGTTGGCGGGAACAGATACGCAGTATTTT. This encodes CASTRLLAGTDTQYF.

This clonotype showed up many times. The chain links TRBV24-1 to TRBJ2-1, with D maybe TRBD2 (6 bases). The V gene's germline CDR1 is KGHDR and CDR2 SFDVKD. This CDR3 has 17 amino acids. V lost 9 bases to trimming and J lost 7 bases, with 27 bases between them. The CDR3 is CATSPWTYAGNRNEQFF. CDR3 nucleotides: TGTGCCACCTCTCCCTGGACTTACGCGGGGAATAGGAATGAGCAGTTCTTC.

The chain combines TRBV7-9 with TRBJ2-5; D possibly corresponds to TRBD2 (5 bases). The germline V and J ends were trimmed by 7 bases and 2 bases, with 17 bases remaining between them. The CDR3 is 15 amino acids. CDR1 SEHNR and CDR2 FQNEAQ come from the germline V gene (reference sequence). CDR3 nucleotides: TGTGCCAGCAATACTCTCCGGGAATGGCAAGAGACCCAGTACTTC. Translating it yields CASNTLREWQETQYF.

The chain has TRBV7-3 and TRBJ2-3; 13 bases agree with TRBD2. CDR3 length: 16 residues. Germline CDR1 is SGHTA and CDR2 is FQGTGA. J was trimmed by 11 bases and V by 4 bases; bases with no gene match: 12. CDR3 sequence: CASSSQPGTSGKGQYF. The CDR3 nucleotides are TGTGCCAGCAGCTCCCAACCCGGGACTAGCGGGAAGGGGCAGTATTTT.

The chain's CDR3 is CASKKDPQGVGELFF. CDR3 DNA sequence: TGTGCCAGCAAGAAGGACCCGCAGGGAGTCGGGGAGCTGTTTTTT. The rearrangement joins TRBV6-1 to TRBJ2-2, with D perhaps assigned TRBD1 or TRBD2 (5 bases each). This CDR3 contains 15 residues. Germline CDR1 reads MNHNS; CDR2 reads SASEGT. The ends were cut back, 7 bases at V and 7 bases at J, with 19 bases in the middle.

V is TRBV7-3 and J is TRBJ2-1; the match to TRBD2 covers 8 bases. J was trimmed by 4 bases and V by 0 bases; bases with no gene match: 5. Germline CDR1 reads SGHTA; CDR2 reads FQGTGA. This CDR3 contains 16 residues. The CDR3 protein is CASSLTGRAMYNEQFF. CDR3 DNA: TGTGCCAGCAGCTTAACCGGGAGGGCAATGTACAATGAGCAGTTCTTC.

The CDR3 loop is CASRTAGDNQPQHF. CDR3 bases: TGTGCCAGCAGAACCGCAGGGGACAATCAGCCCCAGCATTTT. The genes are TRBV27 and TRBJ1-5, with a possible D match to TRBD1 (6 bases). The CDR3 covers 14 residues. Germline loops: CDR1 MNHEY, CDR2 SMNVEV (reference sequence). V lost 6 bases to trimming and J lost 3 bases, with 12 bases between them.

This clonotype was counted only a few times. The V gene is TRBV20-1, the J gene TRBJ2-3; 11 bases map to TRBD2. This CDR3 spans 16 amino acids. The trim removed 0 bases at V and 4 bases at J, leaving 6 bases unmatched. Germline-derived CDR1 and CDR2 are DFQATT and SNEGSKA (reference sequence). The CDR3: CSARDELAGDSDTQYF. The CDR3 nucleotides are TGCAGTGCTAGAGATGAACTAGCGGGAGATTCAGATACGCAGTATTTT.

This clonotype has at least ten counts. The chain combines TRBV5-1 with TRBJ1-1; no definite D call. The germline gives CDR1 SGHRS, CDR2 YFSETQ. This CDR3 contains 13 residues. Between the trimmed V and J ends, which lost 1 base and 3 bases, there was a span of 7 bases. CDR3 amino acids: CASSLMEYTEAFF. The CDR3 nucleotides read TGCGCCAGCAGCTTGATGGAATACACTGAAGCTTTCTTT.

In its sample, this clonotype was seen a few times. The rearrangement uses TRBV14 and TRBJ2-1, with a tentative D call TRBD2 (6 bases). The CDR3 extends over 13 amino acids. Germline V gene sequence: CDR1 SGHDN, CDR2 FVKESK. V gave up 2 bases and J gave up 13 bases, with 15 bases separating them. The CDR3, as DNA: TGTGCCAGCAGCCAAAACCTGGGACTTAATCAGTTCTTC. Its translation: CASSQNLGLNQFF.

The rearrangement links TRBV5-6 to TRBJ1-1; no clear D. CDR1 is SGHDT, CDR2 YYEEEE, per germline. The V gene lost 2 bases and the J gene lost 4 bases, with 15 bases spanning the gap. This CDR3 comprises 15 residues. CDR3 bases: TGTGCCAGCAGCTTCCTTTCCCCGCGCGGCACTGAAGCTTTCTTT. Translating gives CASSFLSPRGTEAFF. Supplemented by reference TRBV5-6 and TRBJ1-1, the full variable domain reads DAGVTQSPTHLIKTRGQQVTLRCSPKSGHDTVSWYQQALGQGPQFIFQYYEEEERQRGNFPDRFSGHQFPNYSSELNVNALLLGDSALYLCASSFLSPRGTEAFFGQGTRLTVV.

This chain connects TRBV7-8 to TRBJ1-1; D remains ambiguous. With 0 bases removed from V and 4 bases from J, the gap between germline ends came to 12 bases. CDR3 size: 15 residues. Germline loops: CDR1 SGHVS, CDR2 FQNEAQ. The CDR3 region has the DNA TGTGCCAGCAGCTTAGCGTCGGGTGCGTTCACTGAAGCTTTCTTT. Translation gives CASSLASGAFTEAFF.